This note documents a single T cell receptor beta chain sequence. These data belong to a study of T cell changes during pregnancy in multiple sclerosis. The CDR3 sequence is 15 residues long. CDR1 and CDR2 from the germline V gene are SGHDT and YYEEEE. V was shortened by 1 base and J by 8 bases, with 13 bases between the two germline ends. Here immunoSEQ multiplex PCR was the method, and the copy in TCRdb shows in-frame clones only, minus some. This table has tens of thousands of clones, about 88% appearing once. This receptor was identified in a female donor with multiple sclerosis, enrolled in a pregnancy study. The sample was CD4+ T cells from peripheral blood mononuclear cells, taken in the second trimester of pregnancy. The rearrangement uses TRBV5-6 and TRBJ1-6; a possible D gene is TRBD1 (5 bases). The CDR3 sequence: CASSLLGRVDSPLHF. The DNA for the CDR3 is TGTGCCAGCAGCTTGCTTGGCAGGGTCGATTCACCCCTCCACTTT.